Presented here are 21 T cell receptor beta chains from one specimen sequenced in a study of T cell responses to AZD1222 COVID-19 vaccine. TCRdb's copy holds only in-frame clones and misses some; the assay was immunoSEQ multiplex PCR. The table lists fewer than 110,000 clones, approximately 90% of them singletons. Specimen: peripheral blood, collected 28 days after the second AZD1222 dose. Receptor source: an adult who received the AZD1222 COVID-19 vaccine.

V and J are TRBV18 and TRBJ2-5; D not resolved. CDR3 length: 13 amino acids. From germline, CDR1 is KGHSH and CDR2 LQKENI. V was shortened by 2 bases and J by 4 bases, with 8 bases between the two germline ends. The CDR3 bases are TGTGCCAGCTCACCATTTGATGGAGAGACCCAGTACTTC. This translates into CASSPFDGETQYF.

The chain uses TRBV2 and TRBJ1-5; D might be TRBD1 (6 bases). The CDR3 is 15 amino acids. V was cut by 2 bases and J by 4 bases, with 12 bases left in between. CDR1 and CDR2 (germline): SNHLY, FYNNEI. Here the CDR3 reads CASSEQGLGNQPQHF. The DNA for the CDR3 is TGTGCCAGCAGTGAACAGGGGCTGGGGAATCAGCCCCAGCATTTT.

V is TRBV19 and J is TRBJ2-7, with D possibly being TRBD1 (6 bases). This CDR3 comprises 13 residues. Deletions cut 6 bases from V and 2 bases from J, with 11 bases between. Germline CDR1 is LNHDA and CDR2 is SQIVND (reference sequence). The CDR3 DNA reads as TGTGCCAGTAGAGGGACACAGACCTACGAGCAGTACTTC. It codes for CASRGTQTYEQYF. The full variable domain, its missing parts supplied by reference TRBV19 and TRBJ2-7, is DGGITQSPKYLFRKEGQNVTLSCEQNLNHDAMYWYRQDPGQGLRLIYYSQIVNDFQKGDIAEGYSVSREKKESFPLTVTSAQKNPTAFYLCASRGTQTYEQYFGPGTRLTVT.

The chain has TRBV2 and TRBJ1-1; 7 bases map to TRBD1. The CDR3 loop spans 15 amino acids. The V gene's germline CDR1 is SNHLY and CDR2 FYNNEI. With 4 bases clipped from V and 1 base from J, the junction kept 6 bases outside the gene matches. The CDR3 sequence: CASSAIQGRNTEAFF. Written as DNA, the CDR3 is TGTGCCAGCAGTGCGATACAGGGGAGGAACACTGAAGCTTTCTTT.

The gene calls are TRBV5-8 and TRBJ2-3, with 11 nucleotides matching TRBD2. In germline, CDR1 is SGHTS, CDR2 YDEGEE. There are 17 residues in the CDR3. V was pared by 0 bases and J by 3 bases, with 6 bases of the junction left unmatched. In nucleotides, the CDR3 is TGTGCCAGCAGCTTGGGACTAGCGGGGCCTTGGACAGATACGCAGTATTTT. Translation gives CASSLGLAGPWTDTQYF.

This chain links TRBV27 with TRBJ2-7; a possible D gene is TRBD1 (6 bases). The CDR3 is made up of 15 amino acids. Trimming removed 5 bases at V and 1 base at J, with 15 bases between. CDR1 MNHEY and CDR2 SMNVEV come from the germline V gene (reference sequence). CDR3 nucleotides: TGTGCCAGCAGTAGAGGCTGGGACACATCCTACGAGCAGTACTTC. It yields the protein CASSRGWDTSYEQYF.

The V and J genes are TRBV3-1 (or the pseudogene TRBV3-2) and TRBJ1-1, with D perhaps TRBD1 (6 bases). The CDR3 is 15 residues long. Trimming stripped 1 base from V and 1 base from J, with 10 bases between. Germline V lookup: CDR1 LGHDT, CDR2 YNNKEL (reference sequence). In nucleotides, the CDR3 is TGTGCCAGCAGCCAAGGAAGGGGGGCGAACACTGAAGCTTTCTTT. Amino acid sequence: CASSQGRGANTEAFF.

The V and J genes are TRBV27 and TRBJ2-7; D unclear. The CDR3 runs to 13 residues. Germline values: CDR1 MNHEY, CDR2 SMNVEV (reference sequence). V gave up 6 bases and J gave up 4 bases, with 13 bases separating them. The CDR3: CASSPLDGYEQYF. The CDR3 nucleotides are TGTGCCAGCAGCCCCCTGGACGGTTACGAGCAGTACTTC.

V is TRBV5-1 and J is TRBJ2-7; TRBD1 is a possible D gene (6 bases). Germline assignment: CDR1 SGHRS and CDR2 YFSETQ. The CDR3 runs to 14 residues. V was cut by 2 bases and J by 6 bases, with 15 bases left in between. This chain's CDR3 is CASSFGTFYSEQYF. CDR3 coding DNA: TGCGCCAGCAGCTTCGGGACATTTTATAGCGAGCAGTACTTC.

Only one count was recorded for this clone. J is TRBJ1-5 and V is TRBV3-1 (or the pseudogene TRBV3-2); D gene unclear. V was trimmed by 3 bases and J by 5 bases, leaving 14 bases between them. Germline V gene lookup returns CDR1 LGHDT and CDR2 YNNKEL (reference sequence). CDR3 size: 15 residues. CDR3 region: CASSQGGRPHQPQHF. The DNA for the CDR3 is TGTGCCAGCAGCCAGGGTGGACGGCCCCATCAGCCCCAGCATTTT.

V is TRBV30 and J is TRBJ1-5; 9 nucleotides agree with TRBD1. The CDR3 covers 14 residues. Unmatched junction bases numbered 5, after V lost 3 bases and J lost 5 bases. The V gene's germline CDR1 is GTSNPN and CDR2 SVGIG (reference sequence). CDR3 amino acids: CAWSPGTGHQPQHF. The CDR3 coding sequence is TGTGCCTGGAGCCCCGGGACAGGGCATCAGCCCCAGCATTTT.

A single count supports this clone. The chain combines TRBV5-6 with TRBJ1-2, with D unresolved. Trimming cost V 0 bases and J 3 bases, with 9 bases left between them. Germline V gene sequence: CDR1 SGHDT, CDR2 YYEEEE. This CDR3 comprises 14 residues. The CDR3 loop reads CASSLGSRHYGYTF. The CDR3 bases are TGTGCCAGCAGCTTGGGGTCACGACACTATGGCTACACCTTC.

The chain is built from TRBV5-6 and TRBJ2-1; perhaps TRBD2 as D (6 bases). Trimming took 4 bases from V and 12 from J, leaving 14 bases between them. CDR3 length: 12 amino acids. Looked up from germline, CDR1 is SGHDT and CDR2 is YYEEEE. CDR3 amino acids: CASSPGLLAQFF. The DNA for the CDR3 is TGTGCCAGCAGCCCGGGACTCCTCGCGCAGTTCTTC.

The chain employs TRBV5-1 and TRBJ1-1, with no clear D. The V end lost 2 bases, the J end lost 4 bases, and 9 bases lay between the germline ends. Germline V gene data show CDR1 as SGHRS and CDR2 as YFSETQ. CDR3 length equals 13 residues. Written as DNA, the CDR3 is TGCGCCAGCAGCTTCGAAGGGAGCACTGAAGCTTTCTTT. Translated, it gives CASSFEGSTEAFF. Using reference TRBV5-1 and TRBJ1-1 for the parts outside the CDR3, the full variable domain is KAGVTQTPRYLIKTRGQQVTLSCSPISGHRSVSWYQQTPGQGLQFLFEYFSETQRNKGNFPGRFSGRQFSNSRSEMNVSTLELGDSALYLCASSFEGSTEAFFGQGTRLTVV.

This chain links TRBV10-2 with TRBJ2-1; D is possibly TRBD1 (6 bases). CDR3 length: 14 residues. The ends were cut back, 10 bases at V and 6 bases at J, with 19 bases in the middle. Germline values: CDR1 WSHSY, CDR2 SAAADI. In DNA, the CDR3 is TGCGCCACCTGTTCGGGGCAGGGGATCAATGAGCAGTTCTTC. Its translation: CATCSGQGINEQFF.

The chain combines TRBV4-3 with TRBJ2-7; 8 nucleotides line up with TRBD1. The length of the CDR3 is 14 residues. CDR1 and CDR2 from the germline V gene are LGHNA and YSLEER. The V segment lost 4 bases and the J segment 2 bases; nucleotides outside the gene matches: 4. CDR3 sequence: CASSLGQGPYEQYF. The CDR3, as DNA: TGCGCCAGCAGCCTTGGACAGGGCCCCTACGAGCAGTACTTC.

CDR3 amino acids: CASRPMPGQGQETQYF. The CDR3 nucleotides are TGTGCCAGCAGACCCATGCCGGGACAGGGCCAAGAGACCCAGTACTTC. The V gene is TRBV28, the J gene TRBJ2-5; 9 bases align to TRBD1. The germline V gene encodes CDR1 MDHEN and CDR2 SYDVKM. Germline trimming cut 6 bases from V and 1 base from J; bases unmatched to any gene: 9. This CDR3 spans 16 amino acids. Based on the CDR3 plus reference TRBV28 and TRBJ2-5, the full variable domain is DVKVTQSSRYLVKRTGEKVFLECVQDMDHENMFWYRQDPGLGLRLIYFSYDVKMKEKGDIPEGYSVSREKKERFSLILESASTNQTSMYLCASRPMPGQGQETQYFGPGTRLLVL.

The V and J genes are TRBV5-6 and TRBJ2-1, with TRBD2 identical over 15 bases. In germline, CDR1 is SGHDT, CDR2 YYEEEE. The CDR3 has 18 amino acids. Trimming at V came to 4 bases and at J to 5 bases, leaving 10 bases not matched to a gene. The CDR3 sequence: CASSLPGLAGGGDNEQFF. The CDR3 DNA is TGTGCCAGCAGCCTCCCGGGACTAGCGGGAGGAGGAGACAATGAGCAGTTCTTC.

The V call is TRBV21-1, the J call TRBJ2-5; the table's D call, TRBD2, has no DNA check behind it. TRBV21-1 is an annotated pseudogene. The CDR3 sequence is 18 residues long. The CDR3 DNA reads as TGTGCCAACAAACCGGGACTAGCGGGGGCTGGGTACCAAGAGACCCAGTACTTC. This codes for CANKPGLAGAGYQETQYF.

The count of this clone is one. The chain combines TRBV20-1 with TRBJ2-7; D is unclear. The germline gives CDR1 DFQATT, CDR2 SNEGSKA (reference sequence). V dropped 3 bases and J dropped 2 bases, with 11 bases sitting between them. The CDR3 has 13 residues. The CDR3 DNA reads TGCAGTGCTAGTATGGCAACTCCCTACGAGCAGTACTTC. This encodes CSASMATPYEQYF.

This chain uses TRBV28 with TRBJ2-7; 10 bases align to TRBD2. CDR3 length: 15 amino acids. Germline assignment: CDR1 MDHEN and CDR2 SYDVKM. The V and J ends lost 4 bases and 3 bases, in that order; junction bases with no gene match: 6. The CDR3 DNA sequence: TGTGCCAGCAGTTCCAAAGCGGGGGGGCGCTACGAGCAGTACTTC. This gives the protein CASSSKAGGRYEQYF. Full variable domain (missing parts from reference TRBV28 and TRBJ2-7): DVKVTQSSRYLVKRTGEKVFLECVQDMDHENMFWYRQDPGLGLRLIYFSYDVKMKEKGDIPEGYSVSREKKERFSLILESASTNQTSMYLCASSSKAGGRYEQYFGPGTRLTVT.